This note documents a single T cell receptor (beta chain) sequence. What this receptor recognizes is not known. Per-base qualities were not stored, and no clone one base away is much larger. Each collaborating institution followed its own protocols to collect whole blood in K2EDTA tubes. Collaborator samples were shipped for TCRbeta analysis as frozen whole blood, isolated PBMCs, or DNA extracted from either sample type. Compared with germline, V lacks 3 bases and J lacks 9 bases; bases without a gene match: 9. From the cysteine through the phenylalanine, the CDR3 covers 14 amino acids. The entry retains the CDR3 DNA only, 42 bases that are in frame from base 1. CDR1 and CDR2 are read off the germline V gene (reference sequence) as SGHNT and YYREEE. This sample is drawn from a study of blood T cell repertoires in COVID-19 (dated by TCRdb to about 2020). About the study as a whole: Collaborator samples came from the United States, Italy and Spain and covered acute and convalescent phases of COVID-19. Sample metadata almost always included a de-identified subject ID, COVID-19 status, age in years and sex. Where available, HLA class I and class II types were obtained from metadata supplied by the sample provider rather than from assay-based typing. The samples were drawn from two sources: the first 160 participants of the ongoing ImmuneRACE study, and some 1,300 subjects contributed by 6 global collaborators. A freely available public database, intended as a resource for researchers studying the immune response to SARS-CoV-2, is where the repertoires were released. Subjects who had been exposed to COVID-19, were actively infected with it, or had recovered from it provided the deeply sampled blood TCRbeta repertoires that made up the dataset. The material from the prospective study consisted of cDNA or gDNA derived from T cells, B-cell-depleted T cells, or PBMCs. Broader findings and caveats from the paper: Clinical and demographic metadata were provided uncurated, with the amount varying by source and participant.

TCRbeta CDR3 regions were amplified from genomic DNA by means of the immunoSEQ Assay, a bias-controlled multiplex PCR. For the original study's pipeline: Within the assay, amplification of reference gene primers was used to estimate how many nucleated cells each sample contained. To quantify the absolute abundance of each unique TCRbeta CDR3 rearrangement, sequence reads were collapsed and filtered. For each sample, productive Simpson clonality was calculated as the square root of Simpson's diversity index over productive rearrangements. Sourced from immuneACCESS, this table was stored by TCRdb with only in-frame sequences that have V and J called. A share of the clones is absent; for the studies checked, an unresolved V gene accounts for under half, and the remainder has no known explanation. Clone size and the V and J calls come from that table; the DNA yielded D and trimming. This sample gives about 190,000 clones in total; roughly 80% of them show up just once. The ten biggest clones cover 13% to 15% of the sample.

This sequence originates from a man under 40 with active or convalescent COVID-19. Here the chain combines TRBV5-4 and TRBJ2-4, with 7 middle bases fitting TRBD2. The sequenced sample was peripheral blood. The CDR3 loop reads CASSSQGGGVIQYF. The DNA sequence is as follows: TGTGCCAGCAGCTCCCAGGGCGGGGGTGTCATTCAGTACTTC.